Listed below are T cell receptor beta chains from one sample, sequenced in a study of human T cells and chemical hapten exposure. Each CDR3 protein gets one entry after TCRdb re-called the RACE reads with MiXCR. The sample carries some 380,000 distinct CDR3 sequences, 4.8% recorded once. The sequencing here drew on whole blood, taken in connection with sensitization to the hapten diphenylcyclopropenone (DPC). The receptors stem from a woman between 50 and 59 years old with alopecia areata. Some clones in this sample may be carry-over from other donors' samples. Both conserved end residues are part of each CDR3. D genes are given only for firm matches. Not every row has a clone size; where given, it reads once, few, many or a size class.

NA,10,TRBJ1-1,TRBV29-1,NA,CSVEDRRAFF,TGCAGCGTTGAAGATCGAAGGGCTTTCTTT
NA,11,TRBJ2-7,TRBV30,NA,CAWSHFYEQYF,TGTGCCTGGAGCCACTTCTACGAGCAGTACTTC
NA,15,TRBJ2-3,TRBV7-2,few,CASSLARLNTDTQYF,TGTGCCAGCAGCTTGGCCCGCCTGAACACAGATACGCAGTATTTT
NA,14,TRBJ1-4,TRBV9,many,CASILRDLNEKLFF,TGTGCCAGCATACTCAGGGATCTTAATGAAAAACTGTTTTTT
NA,15,TRBJ2-5,TRBV14,NA,CASSQDYGSQETQYF,TGTGCCAGCAGCCAAGATTACGGCTCCCAAGAGACCCAGTACTTC
NA,14,TRBJ1-1,TRBV27,many,CASSLSWDSTEAFF,TGTGCCAGCAGTTTATCGTGGGATAGCACTGAAGCTTTCTTT
NA,16,TRBJ2-1,TRBV28,NA,CASLRPAGLDWEEQFF,TGTGCCAGCCTCCGCCCCGCGGGACTCGACTGGGAAGAGCAGTTCTTC
NA,17,TRBJ1-5,TRBV14,few,CASSHPFRGYSNQPQHF,TGTGCCAGCAGCCATCCCTTTAGGGGGTACAGCAATCAGCCCCAGCATTTT
NA,17,TRBJ1-5,TRBV28,NA,CASSLLADSYSNQPQHF,TGTGCCAGCAGCCTCCTAGCCGATTCATATAGCAATCAGCCCCAGCATTTT
NA,10,TRBJ1-1,TRBV30,NA,CAWSVTKAFF,TGTGCCTGGAGTGTAACCAAGGCTTTCTTT
NA,14,TRBJ1-3,TRBV5-8,many,CASSLAPGENTIYF,TGTGCCAGCAGCTTGGCCCCAGGGGAAAACACCATATATTTT
NA,11,TRBJ1-1,TRBV7-9,many,CASRGGDEAFF,TGTGCCAGCCGTGGGGGCGATGAAGCTTTCTTT
TRBD1,16,TRBJ2-7,TRBV7-9,few,CASNLGMGQAPYEQYF,TGTGCCAGCAACCTAGGAATGGGACAGGCCCCCTACGAGCAGTACTTC
NA,16,TRBJ2-7,TRBV4-1,NA,CASSQGPDRATYEQYF,TGCGCCAGCAGCCAAGGCCCTGATCGAGCAACCTACGAGCAGTACTTC
NA,21,TRBJ2-1,TRBV19,NA,CASSAYSRVMGLGGSYNEQFF,TGTGCCAGTAGTGCTTACTCGAGGGTGATGGGACTTGGGGGCTCCTACAATGAGCAGTTCTTC
TRBD1,17,TRBJ2-2,TRBV5-1,NA,CASSLRTGGTGTGELFF,TGCGCCAGCAGCTTGAGGACAGGGGGGACCGGAACCGGGGAGCTGTTTTTT
NA,15,TRBJ1-1,TRBV25-1,NA,CASSELYTANTEAFF,TGTGCCAGCAGTGAGTTGTATACGGCCAACACTGAAGCTTTCTTT
TRBD1,13,TRBJ2-5,TRBV24-1,many,CATGTGAQETQYF,TGTGCCACCGGGACAGGGGCCCAAGAGACCCAGTACTTC
NA,11,TRBJ2-7,TRBV30,few,CAWSVRSEQYF,TGTGCCTGGAGTGTACGGAGCGAGCAGTACTTC
NA,16,TRBJ2-4,TRBV5-1,few,CASSLGVGVSGNIQYF,TGCGCCAGCAGCTTGGGCGTGGGAGTGTCGGGAAACATTCAGTACTTC
NA,14,TRBJ1-4,TRBV6-6,few,CASSFFQYNEKLFF,TGTGCCAGCAGTTTTTTCCAGTATAATGAAAAACTGTTTTTT
TRBD2,17,TRBJ2-1,TRBV3-1,many,CASSQGLLAGDYNEQFF,TGTGCCAGCAGCCAGGGTCTTCTAGCGGGGGACTACAATGAGCAGTTCTTC
TRBD1,18,TRBJ1-5,TRBV10-2,many,CASSLQPSGGNSNQPQHF,TGCGCCAGCAGTCTTCAACCCTCAGGGGGAAATAGCAATCAGCCCCAGCATTTT
NA,14,TRBJ1-2,TRBV20-1,NA,CSAGRGTQNYGYTF,TGCAGTGCTGGCCGCGGCACGCAGAACTATGGCTACACCTTC
TRBD2,19,TRBJ2-2,TRBV27,many,CASSFRRGTSSIRTGELFF,TGTGCCAGCAGTTTCAGGCGGGGGACCTCCTCAATACGCACCGGGGAGCTGTTTTTT
NA,15,TRBJ2-3,TRBV4-1,NA,CASSQSWGPTDTQYF,TGCGCCAGCAGCCAGTCGTGGGGGCCGACAGATACGCAGTATTTT
NA,14,TRBJ1-1,TRBV10-3,few,CAIKIQGSNTEAFF,TGTGCCATCAAAATACAGGGTTCTAACACTGAAGCTTTCTTT
NA,14,TRBJ2-1,TRBV12-3/TRBV12-4,many,CASSFIGGHNEQFF,TGTGCCAGCAGTTTTATCGGGGGACACAATGAGCAGTTCTTC
NA,12,TRBJ2-7,TRBV6-1,few,CASSPWDYEQYF,TGTGCCAGCAGCCCCTGGGACTACGAGCAGTACTTC
TRBD1,13,TRBJ1-4,TRBV20-1,few,CSALTGGNEKLFF,TGCAGTGCTCTGACAGGGGGGAATGAAAAACTGTTTTTT
TRBD2,16,TRBJ2-1,TRBV7-8,many,CASSLPGLASGNEQFF,TGTGCCAGCAGCTTACCCGGACTAGCATCTGGCAATGAGCAGTTCTTC
NA,15,TRBJ2-5,TRBV2,NA,CASSEAGRVQETQYF,TGTGCCAGCAGTGAAGCGGGTCGCGTCCAAGAGACCCAGTACTTC
NA,12,TRBJ2-7,TRBV29-1,many,CSALEGAGEQYF,TGCAGCGCCTTGGAGGGGGCGGGAGAGCAGTACTTC
TRBD1,13,TRBJ1-2,TRBV20-1,many,CSAPDRGAYGYTF,TGCAGTGCTCCGGACAGGGGCGCTTATGGCTACACCTTC
TRBD2,14,TRBJ2-5,TRBV9,few,CASSPYSGGETQYF,TGTGCCAGCAGCCCCTATAGCGGGGGGGAGACCCAGTACTTC
NA,15,TRBJ2-1,TRBV5-1,many,CASRGLADTYNEQFF,TGCGCCAGCAGGGGTCTGGCGGACACGTACAATGAGCAGTTCTTC
NA,18,TRBJ2-1,TRBV21-1,few,CASSRARRTGTVNNEQFF,TGTGCCAGCAGCAGAGCCCGAAGGACGGGGACAGTGAATAATGAGCAGTTCTTC
TRBD1,14,TRBJ2-3,TRBV12-3/TRBV12-4,many,CASRRDRTQDTQYF,TGTGCCAGCCGCCGGGACAGGACACAAGATACGCAGTATTTT
TRBD1,14,TRBJ2-3,TRBV12-3/TRBV12-4,many,CASNPGQGTDTQYF,TGTGCCAGCAACCCGGGACAGGGCACAGATACGCAGTATTTT
NA,15,TRBJ1-6,TRBV9,many,CASSALGEGNSPLHF,TGTGCCAGCAGCGCCCTAGGCGAAGGTAATTCACCCCTCCACTTT
TRBD2,17,TRBJ2-7,TRBV11-2,few,CASSFSSFSGRAYEQYF,TGTGCCAGCAGCTTCTCCTCCTTTAGCGGGAGGGCCTACGAGCAGTACTTC
TRBD2,15,TRBJ2-7,TRBV29-1,NA,CSVDWGTSGSYEQYF,TGCAGCGTCGACTGGGGCACTAGCGGGAGCTACGAGCAGTACTTC
NA,14,TRBJ1-1,TRBV20-1,NA,CSARSLHKGPEAFF,TGCAGTGCTCGGAGCCTACATAAGGGACCTGAAGCTTTCTTT
NA,14,TRBJ2-7,TRBV5-1,NA,CASSFGSGLGEQYF,TGCGCCAGCAGCTTTGGATCGGGGCTAGGCGAGCAGTACTTC
TRBD1,19,TRBJ2-6,TRBV10-3,NA,CATLGGDRGPHSGANVLTF,TGTGCCACCCTAGGGGGGGACAGGGGACCCCACTCTGGGGCCAACGTCCTGACTTTC
TRBD2,15,TRBJ2-7,TRBV20-1,NA,CSAIYPGLADYEQYF,TGCAGTGCTATATACCCGGGACTAGCGGACTACGAGCAGTACTTC
NA,14,TRBJ2-3,TRBV15,many,CATSNPRSTDTQYF,TGTGCCACCAGCAACCCTCGATCCACAGATACGCAGTATTTT
TRBD2,15,TRBJ2-1,TRBV6-2/TRBV6-3,many,CASRQLAGAGNEQFF,TGTGCCAGCAGACAACTAGCGGGAGCGGGCAATGAGCAGTTCTTC
NA,13,TRBJ1-2,TRBV7-3,NA,CASSLIQGHGYTF,TGTGCCAGCAGCTTGATACAGGGTCATGGCTACACCTTC